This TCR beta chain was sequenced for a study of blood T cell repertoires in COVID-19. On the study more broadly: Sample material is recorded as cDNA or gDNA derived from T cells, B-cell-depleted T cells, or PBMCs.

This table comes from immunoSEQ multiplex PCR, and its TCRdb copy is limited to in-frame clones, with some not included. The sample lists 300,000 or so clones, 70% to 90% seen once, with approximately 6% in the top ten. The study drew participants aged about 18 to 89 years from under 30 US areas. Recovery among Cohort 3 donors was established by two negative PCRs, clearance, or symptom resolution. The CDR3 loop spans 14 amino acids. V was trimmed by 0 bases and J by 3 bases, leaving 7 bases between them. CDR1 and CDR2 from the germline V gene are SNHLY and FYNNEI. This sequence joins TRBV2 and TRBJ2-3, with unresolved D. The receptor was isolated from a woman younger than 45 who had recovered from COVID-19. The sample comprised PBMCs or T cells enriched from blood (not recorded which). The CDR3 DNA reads TGTGCCAGCAGTGAAGCCCTAACTACAGATACGCAGTATTTT. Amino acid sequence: CASSEALTTDTQYF.